Listed below are T cell receptor beta chains from one sample, sequenced in a study of blood T cell repertoires in COVID-19. Only in-frame clones appear in the TCRdb table, and some are missing; sequencing was by immunoSEQ multiplex PCR. The sample holds over 50,000 clones, around nine tenths seen once. The specimen was peripheral blood. These receptors all come from a human donor with active COVID-19. The donor label of this sample is uncertain. Both conserved end residues are part of each CDR3. The D gene is left open where the match is weak. Clone size appears in some rows only: once, few, many, or a class for an expanded clone.

NA	TRBV24-1	NA	TRBJ2-1	TGTGCCACCAGTGACCAGACCACAGGTAAAGGTGGCAATGAGCAGTTCTTC	CATSDQTTGKGGNEQFF
TRBD1	TRBV24-1	NA	TRBJ1-1	TGTGCCACCAGTGACAGGGGGGAAGGCACTGAAGCTTTCTTT	CATSDRGEGTEAFF
NA	TRBV25-1	NA	TRBJ2-2	TGTGCCAGCAGTGGTCGGGGGGAGCTGTTTTTT	CASSGRGELFF
TRBD1	TRBV7-9	NA	TRBJ2-1	TGTGCCAGCAGCTTACCAGGGGGCTCCTACAATGAGCAGTTCTTC	CASSLPGGSYNEQFF
NA	TRBV12-5	NA	TRBJ2-6	TGTGCTAGTGGTTTTCTCGGACAGTCCGCCTCCGTCCTGACTTTC	CASGFLGQSASVLTF
NA	TRBV27	NA	TRBJ1-3	TGTGCCAGCACCAGGGATACCTCTGGGGACACCATATATTTT	CASTRDTSGDTIYF
TRBD1	TRBV7-7	few	TRBJ2-1	TGTGCTAGCAGCCCAGAAGGGGGCCCCCACAATGAGCAGTTCTTC	CASSPEGGPHNEQFF
TRBD2	TRBV6-1	NA	TRBJ2-1	TGTGCCAGCAGTGAGGGACTAGCGGGGGTGGATGAGCAGTTCTTC	CASSEGLAGVDEQFF
NA	TRBV11-2	NA	TRBJ2-1	TGTGCCAGCAGCTTTGGGTTAGCGGAATACAATGAGCAGTTCTTC	CASSFGLAEYNEQFF
TRBD2	TRBV5-1	NA	TRBJ2-3	TGCGCCAGCAGCTTGGCTAGCGGGAGCACAGATACGCAGTATTTT	CASSLASGSTDTQYF
NA	TRBV12-3/TRBV12-4	NA	TRBJ1-2	TGTGCCAGCAGGCGGGCCGAGTATGGCTACACCTTC	CASRRAEYGYTF
NA	TRBV6-5	NA	TRBJ2-1	TGTGCCAGCAGCCTACAGGGTTCCTACAATGAGCAGTTCTTC	CASSLQGSYNEQFF
NA	TRBV19	few	TRBJ1-5	TGTGCCAGTCACAGCAAGTATAGCAATCAGCCCCAGCATTTT	CASHSKYSNQPQHF
NA	TRBV7-3	NA	TRBJ2-2	TGTGCCAGCAGCCAGACACCAACGAACACCGGGGAGCTGTTTTTT	CASSQTPTNTGELFF
NA	TRBV19	NA	TRBJ1-2	TGTGCCAGTAGTAGCTGGACAGACTCTAACTATGGCTACACCTTC	CASSSWTDSNYGYTF
TRBD2	TRBV27	NA	TRBJ2-1	TGTGCCAGCAGTTACCCTAGCGGGACGAGCTCCTACAATGAGCAGTTCTTC	CASSYPSGTSSYNEQFF
TRBD1	TRBV27	NA	TRBJ1-2	TGTGCCAGCAGCCACTCCGGGACAGGGGCCCCCTATGGCTACACCTTC	CASSHSGTGAPYGYTF
NA	TRBV4-1	NA	TRBJ2-1	TGCGCCAGCAGCCACCCCAATCTCGGCGGGGAGCAGTTCTTC	CASSHPNLGGEQFF
TRBD1	TRBV4-3	NA	TRBJ1-2	TGCGCCAGCAGCCAAGATCTGGAGGGGGCGGGTTATGGCTACACCTTC	CASSQDLEGAGYGYTF
TRBD2	TRBV11-2	NA	TRBJ2-7	TGTGCCAGCAGCTTTCTAGCGGGCGGAGACGAGCAGTACTTC	CASSFLAGGDEQYF
NA	TRBV18	NA	TRBJ1-2	TGTGCCAGCTCACCAGGGTCAGGAGGCTACACCTTC	CASSPGSGGYTF
TRBD1	TRBV5-1	NA	TRBJ2-1	TGCGCCAGCAGCGGGACCGGGACAGGGGTTGGGAATGAGCAGTTCTTC	CASSGTGTGVGNEQFF
TRBD1	TRBV15	once	TRBJ1-1	TGTGCCACCAGCAGACCCACAGGGGAACTTGCGAACACTGAAGCTTTCTTT	CATSRPTGELANTEAFF
NA	TRBV5-5	NA	TRBJ1-1	TGTGCCAGCAGCCTACTAACAGGGATGAACACTGAAGCTTTCTTT	CASSLLTGMNTEAFF
NA	TRBV30	NA	TRBJ1-1	TGTGCCTGGACCCCATTTGCGGGGCGGACTGAAGCTTTCTTT	CAWTPFAGRTEAFF
NA	TRBV4-2	NA	TRBJ2-2	TGTGCCAGCAGCCAAGATGCGGTGCTTTCCACCGGGGAGCTGTTTTTT	CASSQDAVLSTGELFF